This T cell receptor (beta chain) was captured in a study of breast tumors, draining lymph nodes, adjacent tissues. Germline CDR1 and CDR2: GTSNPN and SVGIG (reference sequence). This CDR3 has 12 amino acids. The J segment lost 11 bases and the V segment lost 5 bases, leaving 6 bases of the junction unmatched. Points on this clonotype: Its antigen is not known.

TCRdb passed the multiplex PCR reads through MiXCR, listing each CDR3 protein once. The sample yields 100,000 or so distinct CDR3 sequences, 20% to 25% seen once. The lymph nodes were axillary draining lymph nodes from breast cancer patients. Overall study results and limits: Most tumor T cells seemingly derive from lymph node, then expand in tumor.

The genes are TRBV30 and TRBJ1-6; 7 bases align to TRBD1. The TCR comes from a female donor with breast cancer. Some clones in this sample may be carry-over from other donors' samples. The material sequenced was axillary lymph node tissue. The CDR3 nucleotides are TGTGCCTGGTCAGGGGGAGGGACACCCCTCCACTTT. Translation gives CAWSGGGTPLHF.